The 22 T cell receptor beta chains below all came from one sample that was sequenced in a study of naive and memory T cell subsets. Four rounds of PCR amplified the ligated cDNA using nested alpha and beta constant-region primers plus SP2. TCRdb independently ran MiXCR on the UMI-ligation and nested PCR reads; one entry per CDR3 protein. The sample contains 100 to 150 distinct CDR3 sequences, roughly 77% of which appear only once. The specimen was naive CD8+ T cells from blood. These receptors originate from a human donor in good health.

Details on this clonotype: Found in a library prepared for alpha chains, this beta chain is an off-target read, and its abundance has little meaning. The chain carries TRBV3-1 and TRBJ2-1; D is undetermined. The CDR3 spans 14 residues. Germline V CDR1 and CDR2: LGHDT, YNNKEL (reference sequence). Between the trimmed V and J ends, which lost 0 bases and 6 bases, there was a span of 9 bases. The CDR3 DNA reads TGTGCCAGCAGCCAAGAAACCGCGACCAATGAGCAGTTCTTC. Its translation is CASSQETATNEQFF.

As concerns this clonotype: The library was prepared for alpha chains; this beta chain is a stray read, so its frequency means little. The V and J genes are TRBV12-3 or TRBV12-4 and TRBJ1-2; the match to TRBD1 covers 7 bases. The V segment lost 0 bases and the J segment 7 bases; nucleotides outside the gene matches: 11. The CDR3 totals 16 residues. CDR3 nucleotide sequence: TGTGCCAGCAGTTTAGCTTACGGGACAGCATACCTTGGCTACACCTTC. Its translation: CASSLAYGTAYLGYTF.

Regarding this clonotype: Because this beta chain is a stray read in a library intended to capture alpha chains, its abundance should not be given much weight. The chain joins TRBV5-6 to TRBJ2-7; TRBD1 is a possible D gene (5 bases). Deletions cut 4 bases from V and 3 bases from J, with 8 bases between. The CDR3 has 12 amino acids. Germline CDR1 and CDR2: SGHDT and YYEEEE. The CDR3 region is CASSDSIYEQYF. The CDR3 bases are TGTGCCAGCAGCGACAGTATCTACGAGCAGTACTTC. The full variable domain, with the rest looked up from reference TRBV5-6 and TRBJ2-7, is DAGVTQSPTHLIKTRGQQVTLRCSPKSGHDTVSWYQQALGQGPQFIFQYYEEEERQRGNFPDRFSGHQFPNYSSELNVNALLLGDSALYLCASSDSIYEQYFGPGTRLTVT.

Notes on this clonotype: For a library built for alpha chains, this beta chain is a stray read; little rests on its size. J is TRBJ2-5 and V is TRBV14; D not resolved. Looked up from germline, CDR1 is SGHDN and CDR2 is FVKESK. The CDR3 runs 13 residues. V dropped 1 base and J dropped 9 bases, with 12 bases sitting between them. CDR3 bases: TGTGCCAGCAGCCAAGTGCATCCGGGCGCCCAGTACTTC. Protein sequence: CASSQVHPGAQYF.

Concerning this clonotype itself: A library prepared for alpha chains yielded this beta chain as an off-target read; its size is of little meaning. The rearrangement joins TRBV27 to TRBJ2-7; 9 positions agree with TRBD1. V lost 5 bases and J lost 0; bases outside the gene matches: 11. The CDR3 runs 17 residues. From germline, CDR1 is MNHEY and CDR2 SMNVEV (reference sequence). CDR3 sequence reads: CASSPLGTGWSSYEQYF. The CDR3 coding sequence is TGTGCCAGCAGTCCATTAGGGACAGGGTGGTCCTCCTACGAGCAGTACTTC.

With regard to this clonotype: This beta chain is an off-target read within a library intended for alpha chains, so its frequency means little. This rearrangement joins TRBV13 to TRBJ2-7; 10 bases are shared with TRBD2. The CDR3 spans 15 residues. Unmatched junction bases numbered 6, after V lost 5 bases and J lost 2 bases. Germline V gene data show CDR1 as PRHDT and CDR2 as FYEKMQ (reference sequence). CDR3 nucleotides: TGTGCCAGCAGCCCGGGACTAGCGTCGCCCTACGAGCAGTACTTC. Its translation is CASSPGLASPYEQYF.

This clonotype was seen only a few times. This beta chain slipped into a library made for alpha chains as a stray read, so its size is not meaningful. This sequence joins TRBV2 and TRBJ2-1; perhaps TRBD2 as D (6 bases). Germline V lookup: CDR1 SNHLY, CDR2 FYNNEI. Trimming took off 5 bases at V and 4 bases at J, with 18 bases between the two ends. This CDR3 is built from 16 residues. The CDR3 loop is CASSTSDSGDYNEQFF. The CDR3 DNA is TGTGCCAGCAGTACCTCGGATAGCGGTGATTACAATGAGCAGTTCTTC.

As to this clonotype: The library was prepared for alpha chains; this beta chain is a stray read, so its frequency means little. This chain links TRBV20-1 with TRBJ2-1; 8 nucleotides agree with TRBD2. CDR1 DFQATT and CDR2 SNEGSKA come from the germline V gene (reference sequence). The ends lost 0 bases at V and 4 bases at J; junction bases unmatched: 5. This CDR3 region has 15 residues. The CDR3 DNA follows: TGCAGTGCTAGAGATAAACTAGCGGATTACAATGAGCAGTTCTTC. Translation gives CSARDKLADYNEQFF.

A word on this clonotype: As an off-target read in a library built for alpha chains, this beta chain has a frequency of little significance. The V gene is TRBV28, the J gene TRBJ1-5; 8 bases are a match to TRBD1. V shed 5 bases and J 0 bases; nucleotides not matched to a gene: 3. Germline assignment: CDR1 MDHEN and CDR2 SYDVKM. CDR3 length: 15 amino acids. The DNA of the CDR3 is TGTGCCAGCAGTCCGGACAGGGCTAGCAATCAGCCCCAGCATTTT. Its protein product is CASSPDRASNQPQHF.

With regard to this clonotype: The library was designed around alpha chains, so this beta chain is a stray read whose abundance carries little weight. The chain is built from TRBV12-5 and TRBJ2-4; D is unresolved. V was trimmed by 3 bases and J by 7 bases, leaving 7 bases between them. This CDR3 has 12 residues. CDR1 is LGHNT, CDR2 FRNRAP, per germline. The CDR3 coding sequence is TGTGCTAGTGGTTTCCCACCGAACATTCAGTACTTC. This sequence encodes CASGFPPNIQYF.

With respect to this clonotype: A library prepared for alpha chains yielded this beta chain as an off-target read; its size is of little meaning. The rearrangement uses TRBV6-1 and TRBJ2-7; tentatively, D is TRBD2 (5 bases). The V and J ends lost 7 bases and 2 bases respectively, with 15 bases between them. The CDR3 covers 14 residues. Germline loops: CDR1 MNHNS, CDR2 SASEGT. The CDR3 sequence: CASNQLVSAYEQYF. As DNA, the CDR3 is TGTGCCAGCAATCAACTAGTTTCGGCCTACGAGCAGTACTTC.

As to this clonotype: The library was built for alpha chains, so this beta chain is an off-target read and its size means little. V is TRBV7-2 and J is TRBJ1-2; TRBD1 aligns across 9 bases. V shed 2 bases and J 2 bases; nucleotides not matched to a gene: 3. Germline assignment: CDR1 SGHTA and CDR2 FQGNSA. The CDR3 runs to 15 residues. The CDR3 protein is CASSLTGQGNYGYTF. In DNA form, the CDR3 reads TGTGCCAGCAGCTTAACCGGACAGGGGAACTATGGCTACACCTTC.

To note about this clonotype: Being off target in a library aimed at alpha chains, this beta chain has a size of little meaning. The chain recombines TRBV3-1 with TRBJ2-2; D ambiguous. V was clipped by 4 bases and J by 1 base, with 10 bases between them. This CDR3 contains 15 residues. Germline CDR1 reads LGHDT; CDR2 reads YNNKEL (reference sequence). The CDR3 spells CASSPSMVNTGELFF. CDR3 nucleotide sequence: TGTGCCAGCAGCCCGTCGATGGTGAACACCGGGGAGCTGTTTTTT.

A note on this clonotype: A library prepared for alpha chains yielded this beta chain as an off-target read; its size is of little meaning. The chain employs TRBV12-3 or TRBV12-4 and TRBJ2-1, with D uncertain. The V and J ends lost 5 bases and 0 bases respectively, with 14 bases between them. The CDR3 runs 16 residues. This chain's CDR3 is CASSLSRVSSYNEQFF. In DNA, the CDR3 is TGTGCCAGCAGTCTCTCCCGGGTGAGCTCCTACAATGAGCAGTTCTTC.

This clonotype was counted a single time. With the library built for alpha chains, this beta chain is off target and its frequency is not meaningful. This chain uses TRBV11-1 with TRBJ2-3; D might be TRBD1 or TRBD2, each matching 5 bases. Germline loops: CDR1 SGHAT, CDR2 FQDESV (reference sequence). The V end was cut by 10 bases, the J end by 2 bases, with 16 bases between. The CDR3 has 14 amino acids. CDR3 sequence reads: CATGDPTNTDTQYF. The CDR3 DNA reads as TGTGCCACCGGGGACCCAACAAACACAGATACGCAGTATTTT.

In regard to this clonotype: Since the library was made to target alpha chains, this beta chain is a stray read and its abundance is not meaningful. The CDR3 reads CASSFLAPGPEDTETQYF. In DNA, the CDR3 is TGTGCCAGCAGCTTCTTAGCTCCGGGCCCCGAGGACACAGAGACCCAGTACTTC. The chain is built from TRBV11-2 and TRBJ2-5; D might be TRBD1 (5 bases). This CDR3 is 18 amino acids long. Trimming pared 3 bases from V and 4 bases from J, leaving 24 bases between. Germline CDR1 and CDR2: SGHAT and FQNNGV.

This clonotype showed up just a few times. This beta chain is a stray read from a library made for alpha chains; its abundance is not meaningful. The genes are TRBV11-2 and TRBJ1-1; the D gene is possibly TRBD1 (5 bases). V was pared by 2 bases and J by 4 bases, with 8 bases between. Germline values: CDR1 SGHAT, CDR2 FQNNGV. The CDR3 is 13 residues long. CDR3 nucleotides: TGTGCCAGCAGCTTAAGGGGAGGCACTGAAGCTTTCTTT. It codes for CASSLRGGTEAFF.

In regard to this clonotype: The library was built for alpha chains, so this beta chain is an off-target read and its size means little. The chain employs TRBV7-9 and TRBJ1-4; D not resolved. The V gene's germline CDR1 is SEHNR and CDR2 FQNEAQ (reference sequence). The CDR3 contains 16 residues. With 5 bases removed from V and 2 bases from J, the gap between germline ends came to 15 bases. The CDR3 spells CASSPDYGGTNEKLFF. In DNA form, the CDR3 reads TGTGCCAGCAGCCCAGACTATGGAGGGACTAATGAAAAACTGTTTTTT.

Worth noting for this clonotype: This beta chain is a stray sequence in a library constructed for alpha chains; its clone size is not meaningful. The rearrangement uses TRBV5-1 and TRBJ2-3; D is ambiguous. CDR1 SGHRS and CDR2 YFSETQ come from the germline V gene. V was clipped by 5 bases and J by 0 bases, with 4 bases between them. The CDR3 extends over 12 amino acids. The DNA for the CDR3 is TGCGCCAGCAGTCCCAGCACAGATACGCAGTATTTT. Translation: CASSPSTDTQYF.

This clonotype came up a few times. This beta chain was picked up by a library intended for alpha chains and is off target, so its count carries little meaning. V gene TRBV7-3 combines with J gene TRBJ2-2; D remains ambiguous. The V end lost 5 bases, the J end lost 5 bases, and 9 bases lay between the germline ends. The V gene's germline CDR1 is SGHTA and CDR2 FQGTGA. The CDR3 has 13 residues. Here the CDR3 reads CASSPARTGELFF. Written as DNA, the CDR3 is TGTGCCAGCAGCCCCGCCCGTACCGGGGAGCTGTTTTTT.

This clonotype was observed a few times. Little can be read into the size of this beta chain, an off-target read in a library designed for alpha chains. The chain joins TRBV28 to TRBJ1-6; 11 bases are shared with TRBD1. V lost 4 bases, J lost 4 bases, and 12 bases stayed unmatched. CDR1 MDHEN and CDR2 SYDVKM come from the germline V gene. The CDR3 extends over 19 amino acids. DNA of the CDR3: TGTGCCAGCAGTTCCCACCAGGGGACAGGGGGTTTTTATAATTCACCCCTCCACTTT. Protein sequence: CASSSHQGTGGFYNSPLHF. The full variable domain, with the rest looked up from reference TRBV28 and TRBJ1-6, is DVKVTQSSRYLVKRTGEKVFLECVQDMDHENMFWYRQDPGLGLRLIYFSYDVKMKEKGDIPEGYSVSREKKERFSLILESASTNQTSMYLCASSSHQGTGGFYNSPLHFGNGTRLTVT.

Points on this clonotype: Being off target in a library aimed at alpha chains, this beta chain has a size of little meaning. This rearrangement joins TRBV4-1 to TRBJ1-5; tentative D call: TRBD1 (5 bases). The CDR3 has 16 residues. V shed 2 bases and J shed 1 base, with 12 bases lying between them. Looked up from germline, CDR1 is MGHRA and CDR2 is YSYEKL. The DNA of the CDR3 is TGCGCCAGCAGCCAATATATCCAGGGCAGCAATCAGCCCCAGCATTTT. The encoded protein is CASSQYIQGSNQPQHF.